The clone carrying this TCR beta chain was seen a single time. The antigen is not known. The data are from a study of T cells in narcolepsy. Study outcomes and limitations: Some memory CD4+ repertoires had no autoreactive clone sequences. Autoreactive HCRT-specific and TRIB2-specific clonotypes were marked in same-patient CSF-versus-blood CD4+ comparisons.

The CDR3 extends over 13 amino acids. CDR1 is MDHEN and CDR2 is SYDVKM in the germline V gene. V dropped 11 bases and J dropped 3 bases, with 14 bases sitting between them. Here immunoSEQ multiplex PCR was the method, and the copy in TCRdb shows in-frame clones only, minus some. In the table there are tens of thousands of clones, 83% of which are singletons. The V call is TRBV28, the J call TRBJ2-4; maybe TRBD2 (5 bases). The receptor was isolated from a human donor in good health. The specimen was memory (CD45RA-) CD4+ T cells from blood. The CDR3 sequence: CAGLTLGKNIQYF. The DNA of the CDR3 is TGTGCCGGACTGACATTAGGCAAAAACATTCAGTACTTC. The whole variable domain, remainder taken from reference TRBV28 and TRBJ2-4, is DVKVTQSSRYLVKRTGEKVFLECVQDMDHENMFWYRQDPGLGLRLIYFSYDVKMKEKGDIPEGYSVSREKKERFSLILESASTNQTSMYLCAGLTLGKNIQYFGAGTRLSVL.